The 10 T cell receptor beta chains listed next were all sequenced from one sample in a study of cytomegalovirus exposure and HLA in healthy donors. PCR employed 60 Vbeta and 13 Jbeta primers. Method: immunoSEQ multiplex PCR; TCRdb's copy keeps in-frame clones and lacks some. The sample gives 140,000 to 150,000 clones, about 84% of which show up once; roughly 2.4% is in the top ten. Source material: PBMCs. All receptors come from a woman between 18 and 29 years old in good health and CMV-seropositive.

The genes are TRBV21-1 and TRBJ1-4; TRBD1 is taken as the D call from the table, unchecked against the DNA. TRBV21-1 is flagged as a pseudogene. The CDR3 covers 15 residues. Here the CDR3 DNA reads TGTGCCAGCAGCGTACACAGGGGAACTAATGAAAAACTGTTTTTT. The encoded protein is CASSVHRGTNEKLFF.

This clone occurred once. This chain uses TRBV5-6 with TRBJ1-2; D not resolved. The length of the CDR3 is 15 residues. The germline gives CDR1 SGHDT, CDR2 YYEEEE. V shed 2 bases and J shed 4 bases, with 15 bases lying between them. CDR3 sequence reads: CASSLSGSATYGYTF. CDR3 sequence (DNA): TGTGCCAGCAGCTTATCTGGATCAGCGACCTATGGCTACACCTTC.

This sequence joins TRBV4-1 and TRBJ1-6; possibly TRBD1 for D (6 bases). V lost 1 base, J lost 5 bases, and 9 bases lay in between. In germline, CDR1 is MGHRA, CDR2 YSYEKL. The CDR3 contains 15 residues. CDR3 region: CASSQGAGDNSPLHF. The CDR3 nucleotides read TGCGCCAGCAGCCAAGGGGCAGGGGATAATTCACCCCTCCACTTT.

This sequence joins TRBV10-1 and TRBJ2-7; the D is unclear. CDR3 length equals 12 residues. Germline V gene lookup returns CDR1 WNHNN and CDR2 SYGVQD (reference sequence). V was shortened by 5 bases and J by 4 bases, with 9 bases between the two germline ends. This CDR3 reads CASSPDGYEQYF. The CDR3 DNA is TGCGCCAGCAGTCCCGACGGGTACGAGCAGTACTTC.

The rearrangement links TRBV2 to TRBJ1-3; D perhaps matches TRBD1 (5 bases). CDR3 length: 16 amino acids. Germline V gene data show CDR1 as SNHLY and CDR2 as FYNNEI. Deletions cut 8 bases from V and 2 bases from J, with 19 bases between. The CDR3 is CASGASKKLPGNTIYF. The DNA of the CDR3 is TGTGCCAGCGGGGCCAGTAAGAAACTTCCTGGAAACACCATATATTTT. The variable domain in full, with the rest retrieved from reference TRBV2 and TRBJ1-3, is EPEVTQTPSHQVTQMGQEVILRCVPISNHLYFYWYRQILGQKVEFLVSFYNNEISEKSEIFDDQFSVERPDGSNFTLKIRSTKLEDSAMYFCASGASKKLPGNTIYFGEGSWLTVV.

This chain uses TRBV7-9 with TRBJ2-3; 11 bases match TRBD2. The V and J ends lost 5 bases and 5 bases, in that order; junction bases with no gene match: 6. The germline V gene encodes CDR1 SEHNR and CDR2 FQNEAQ (reference sequence). The CDR3 is made up of 15 amino acids. The CDR3 DNA follows: TGTGCCAGCAGCAGTAGCGGGGGGGTGAAAGATACGCAGTATTTT. Its protein product is CASSSSGGVKDTQYF.

The chain uses TRBV19 and TRBJ2-3; 10 nucleotides line up with TRBD2. Germline CDR1 and CDR2: LNHDA and SQIVND (reference sequence). The junction had 1 base not matched to a gene; V was cut back by 4 bases and J by 0 bases. The CDR3 consists of 15 residues. CDR3 sequence: CASSRTSGSTDTQYF. The CDR3, as DNA: TGTGCCAGTAGTAGGACTAGCGGCAGCACAGATACGCAGTATTTT.

This chain connects TRBV6-1 to TRBJ2-6, with D unresolved. The germline V gene encodes CDR1 MNHNS and CDR2 SASEGT. This CDR3 spans 13 amino acids. V lost 7 bases, J lost 4 bases, and 8 bases lay in between. CDR3 loop: CASNILGANVLTF. The CDR3 region has the DNA TGTGCCAGCAATATTCTAGGGGCCAACGTCCTGACTTTC.

The chain couples TRBV9 to TRBJ1-2, with 11 bases identical to TRBD1. The CDR3 loop spans 16 amino acids. CDR1 and CDR2 from the germline V gene are SGDLS and YYNGEE. With 3 bases clipped from V and 4 bases from J, the junction kept 8 bases outside the gene matches. CDR3 protein: CASSAGTGGRGYGYTF. The CDR3, as DNA: TGTGCCAGCAGCGCAGGGACAGGGGGACGGGGCTATGGCTACACCTTC.

The chain uses TRBV10-3 and TRBJ1-1; D call uncertain. V lost 9 bases to trimming and J lost 1 base, with 12 bases between them. Germline values: CDR1 ENHRY, CDR2 SYGVKD. The CDR3 covers 13 residues. The CDR3 DNA sequence: TGTGCCATAGAGGCAGCGAAGAACACTGAAGCTTTCTTT. It encodes CAIEAAKNTEAFF.